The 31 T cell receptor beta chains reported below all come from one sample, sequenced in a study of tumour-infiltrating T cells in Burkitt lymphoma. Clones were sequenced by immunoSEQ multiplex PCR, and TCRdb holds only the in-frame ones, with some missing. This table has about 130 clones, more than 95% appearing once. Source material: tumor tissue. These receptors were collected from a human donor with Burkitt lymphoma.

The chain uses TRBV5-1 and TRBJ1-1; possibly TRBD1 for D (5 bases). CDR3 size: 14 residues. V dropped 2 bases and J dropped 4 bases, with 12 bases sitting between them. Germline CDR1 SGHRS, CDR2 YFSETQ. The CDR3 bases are TGCGCCAGCAGCTTTGGAGGGGTCACCACTGAAGCTTTCTTT. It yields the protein CASSFGGVTTEAFF. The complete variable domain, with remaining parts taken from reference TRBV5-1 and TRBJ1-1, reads KAGVTQTPRYLIKTRGQQVTLSCSPISGHRSVSWYQQTPGQGLQFLFEYFSETQRNKGNFPGRFSGRQFSNSRSEMNVSTLELGDSALYLCASSFGGVTTEAFFGQGTRLTVV.

CDR3 sequence reads: CASSEIPGEDEETQYF. The DNA of the CDR3 is TGCGCCAGCAGTGAGATTCCGGGGGAAGATGAAGAGACCCAGTACTTC. The V and J genes are TRBV10-1 and TRBJ2-5, with D perhaps TRBD2 (6 bases). This CDR3 has 16 amino acids. CDR1 and CDR2 from the germline V gene are WNHNN and SYGVQD (reference sequence). Trimming removed 2 bases at V and 3 bases at J, with 16 bases between.

The CDR3 DNA follows: TGCGCCAGCAGCTTTTGGGGGTTGAACACTGAAGCTTTCTTT. Encoded protein: CASSFWGLNTEAFF. This sequence joins TRBV5-1 and TRBJ1-1; weak D call: TRBD1 (5 bases). The CDR3 consists of 14 residues. The V gene's germline CDR1 is SGHRS and CDR2 YFSETQ. V lost 2 bases and J 0 bases, leaving 8 bases between the germline ends.

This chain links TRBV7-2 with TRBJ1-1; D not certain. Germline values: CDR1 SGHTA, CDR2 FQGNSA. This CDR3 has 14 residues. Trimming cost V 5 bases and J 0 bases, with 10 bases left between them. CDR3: CASSPKGMNTEAFF. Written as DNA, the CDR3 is TGTGCCAGCAGCCCCAAGGGAATGAACACTGAAGCTTTCTTT. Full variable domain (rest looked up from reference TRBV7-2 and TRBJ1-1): GAGVSQSPSNKVTEKGKDVELRCDPISGHTALYWYRQSLGQGLEFLIYFQGNSAPDKSGLPSDRFSAERTGGSVSTLTIQRTQQEDSAVYLCASSPKGMNTEAFFGQGTRLTVV.

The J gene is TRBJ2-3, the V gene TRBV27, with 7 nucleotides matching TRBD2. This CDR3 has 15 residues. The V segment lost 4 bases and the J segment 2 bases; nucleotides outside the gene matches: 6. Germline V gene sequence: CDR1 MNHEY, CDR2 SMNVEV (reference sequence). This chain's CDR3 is CASSYLGRDTDTQYF. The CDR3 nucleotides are TGTGCCAGCAGTTATCTGGGGAGGGACACAGATACGCAGTATTTT.

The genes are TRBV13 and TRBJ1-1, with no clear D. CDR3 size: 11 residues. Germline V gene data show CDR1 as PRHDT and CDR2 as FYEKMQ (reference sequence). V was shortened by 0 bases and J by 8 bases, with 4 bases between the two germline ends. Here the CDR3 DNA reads TGTGCCAGCAGCTTAGGGGACGAAGCTTTCTTT. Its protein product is CASSLGDEAFF.

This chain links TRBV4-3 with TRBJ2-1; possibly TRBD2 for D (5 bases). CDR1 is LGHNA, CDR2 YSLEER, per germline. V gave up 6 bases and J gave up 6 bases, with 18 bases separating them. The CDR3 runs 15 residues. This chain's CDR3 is CASRPGIGASNEQFF. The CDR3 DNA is TGCGCCAGCAGACCCGGGATAGGAGCAAGCAATGAGCAGTTCTTC.

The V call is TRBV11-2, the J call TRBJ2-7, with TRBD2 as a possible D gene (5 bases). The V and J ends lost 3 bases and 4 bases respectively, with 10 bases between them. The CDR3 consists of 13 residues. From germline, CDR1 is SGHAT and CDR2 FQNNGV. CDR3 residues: CASSFGVSYEQYF. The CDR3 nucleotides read TGTGCCAGCAGCTTCGGGGTGTCGTACGAGCAGTACTTC.

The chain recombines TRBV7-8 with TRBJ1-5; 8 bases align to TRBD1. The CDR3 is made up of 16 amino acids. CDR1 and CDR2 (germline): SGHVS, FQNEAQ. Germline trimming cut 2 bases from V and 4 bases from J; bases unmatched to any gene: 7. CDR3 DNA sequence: TGTGCCAGCAGCTTATCAGGACAGGGAGGTAATCAGCCCCAGCATTTT. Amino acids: CASSLSGQGGNQPQHF.

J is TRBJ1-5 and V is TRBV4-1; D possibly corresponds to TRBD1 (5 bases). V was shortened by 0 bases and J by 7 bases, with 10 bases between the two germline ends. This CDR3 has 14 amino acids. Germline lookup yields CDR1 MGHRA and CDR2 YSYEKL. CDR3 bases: TGCGCCAGCAGCCAAGAGCTGTGGGGCCAGCCCCAGCATTTT. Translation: CASSQELWGQPQHF.

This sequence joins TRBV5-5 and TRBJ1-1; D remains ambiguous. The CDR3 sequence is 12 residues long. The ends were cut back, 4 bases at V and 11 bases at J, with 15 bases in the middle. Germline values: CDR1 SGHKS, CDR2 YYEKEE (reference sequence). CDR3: CASSATGPRAFF. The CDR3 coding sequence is TGTGCCAGCAGCGCGACTGGTCCTCGGGCTTTCTTT.

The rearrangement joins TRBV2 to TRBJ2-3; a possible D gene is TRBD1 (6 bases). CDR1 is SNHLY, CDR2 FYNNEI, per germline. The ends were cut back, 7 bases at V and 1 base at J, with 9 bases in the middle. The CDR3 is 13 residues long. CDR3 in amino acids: CASKNRGTDTQYF. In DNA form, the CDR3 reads TGTGCCAGCAAGAACAGGGGCACAGATACGCAGTATTTT.

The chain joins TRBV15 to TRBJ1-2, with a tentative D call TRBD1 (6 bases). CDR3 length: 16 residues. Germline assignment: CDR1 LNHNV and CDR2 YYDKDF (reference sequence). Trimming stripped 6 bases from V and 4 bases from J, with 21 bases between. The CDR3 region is CATSSERGGGGYGYTF. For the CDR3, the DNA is TGTGCCACCAGTAGCGAGCGAGGGGGTGGAGGCTATGGCTACACCTTC.

CDR3 in DNA: TGTGCCTGGAGTTCAATAGGACAGAACTATGGCTACACCTTC. As protein: CAWSSIGQNYGYTF. The chain combines TRBV30 with TRBJ1-2; tentative D call: TRBD1 (6 bases). The V end lost 2 bases, the J end lost 2 bases, and 12 bases lay between the germline ends. CDR1 GTSNPN and CDR2 SVGIG come from the germline V gene (reference sequence). This CDR3 has 14 amino acids.

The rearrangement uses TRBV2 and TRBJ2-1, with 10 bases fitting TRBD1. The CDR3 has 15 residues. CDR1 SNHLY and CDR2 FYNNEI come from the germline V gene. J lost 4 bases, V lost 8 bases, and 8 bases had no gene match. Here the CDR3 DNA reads TGTGCCAGCTTTGACAGGGGGCTAGGGTACAATGAGCAGTTCTTC. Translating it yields CASFDRGLGYNEQFF.

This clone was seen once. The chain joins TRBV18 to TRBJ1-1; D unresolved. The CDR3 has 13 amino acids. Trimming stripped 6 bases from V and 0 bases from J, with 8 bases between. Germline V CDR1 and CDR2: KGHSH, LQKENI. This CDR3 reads CASSLVLNTEAFF. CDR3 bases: TGTGCCAGCTCTCTAGTCCTGAACACTGAAGCTTTCTTT.

In DNA form, the CDR3 reads TGCGCCAGCAGCCAAGATGAGGGGGACGGAGATCAGCCCCAGCATTTT. Protein product: CASSQDEGDGDQPQHF. The chain couples TRBV4-1 to TRBJ1-5; D may be TRBD1 (6 bases). This CDR3 comprises 16 residues. The germline CDR1 and CDR2 sequences are MGHRA and YSYEKL. The germline V and J ends were trimmed by 0 bases and 5 bases, with 14 bases remaining between them.

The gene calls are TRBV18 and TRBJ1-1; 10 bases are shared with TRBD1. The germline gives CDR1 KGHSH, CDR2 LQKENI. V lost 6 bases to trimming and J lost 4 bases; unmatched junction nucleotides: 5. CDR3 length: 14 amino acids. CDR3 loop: CASSPGQGGTEAFF. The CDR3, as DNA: TGTGCCAGCTCCCCCGGACAGGGGGGCACTGAAGCTTTCTTT.

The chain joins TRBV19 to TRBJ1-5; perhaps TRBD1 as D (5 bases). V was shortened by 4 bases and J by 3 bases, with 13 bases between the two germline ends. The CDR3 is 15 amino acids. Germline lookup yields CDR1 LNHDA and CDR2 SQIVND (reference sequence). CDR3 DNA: TGTGCCAGTAGTACCCCGGGAGGGGTCAATCAGCCCCAGCATTTT. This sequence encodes CASSTPGGVNQPQHF.

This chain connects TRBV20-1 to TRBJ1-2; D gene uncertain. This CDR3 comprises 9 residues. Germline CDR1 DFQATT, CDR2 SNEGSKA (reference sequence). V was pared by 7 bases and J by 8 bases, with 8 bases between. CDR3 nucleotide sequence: TGCAGTGTTCTCCGAGGCTACACCTTC. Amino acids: CSVLRGYTF.

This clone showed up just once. The CDR3 sequence: CAWSSGTGLYEQYF. CDR3 nucleotide sequence: TGTGCCTGGAGTAGCGGGACAGGGTTGTACGAGCAGTACTTC. J is TRBJ2-7 and V is TRBV30; the match to TRBD1 covers 9 bases. The CDR3 contains 14 residues. Unmatched junction bases numbered 6, after V lost 2 bases and J lost 4 bases. The germline CDR1 and CDR2 sequences are GTSNPN and SVGIG (reference sequence).

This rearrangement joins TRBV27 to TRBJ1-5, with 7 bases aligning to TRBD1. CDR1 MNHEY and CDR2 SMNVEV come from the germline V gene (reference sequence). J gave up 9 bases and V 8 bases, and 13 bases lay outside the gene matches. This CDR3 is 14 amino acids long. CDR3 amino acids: CASARRQGALPQHF. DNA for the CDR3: TGTGCCAGCGCCCGACGACAGGGAGCCCTGCCCCAGCATTTT.

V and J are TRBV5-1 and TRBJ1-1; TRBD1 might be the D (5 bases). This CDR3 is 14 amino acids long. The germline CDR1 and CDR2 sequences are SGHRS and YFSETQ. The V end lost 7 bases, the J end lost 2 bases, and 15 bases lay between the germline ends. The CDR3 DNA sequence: TGCGCCAGCTTGGCCGGGACGTCAAACACTGAAGCTTTCTTT. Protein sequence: CASLAGTSNTEAFF.

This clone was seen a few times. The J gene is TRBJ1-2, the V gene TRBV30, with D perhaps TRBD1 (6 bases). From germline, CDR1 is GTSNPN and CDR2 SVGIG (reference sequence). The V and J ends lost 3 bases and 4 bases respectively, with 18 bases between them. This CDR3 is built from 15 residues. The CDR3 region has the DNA TGTGCCTGGAGACGCGGGACACCCTCGGGCTATGGCTACACCTTC. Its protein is CAWRRGTPSGYGYTF. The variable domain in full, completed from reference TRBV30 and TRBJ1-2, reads SQTIHQWPATLVQPVGSPLSLECTVEGTSNPNLYWYRQAAGRGLQLLFYSVGIGQISSEVPQNLSASRPQDRQFILSSKKLLLSDSGFYLCAWRRGTPSGYGYTFGSGTRLTVV.

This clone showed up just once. CDR3 in DNA: TGTGCCAGCAGTCAGAGTTGGGACAGGGGGTCTCGTGGCTACACCTTC. It encodes CASSQSWDRGSRGYTF. The J gene is TRBJ1-2, the V gene TRBV14; TRBD1 matches at 11 bases. Per the germline V gene, CDR1 is SGHDN and CDR2 is FVKESK. V trimming: 6 bases; J trimming: 7 bases; junction bases outside the gene matches: 13. The CDR3 sequence is 16 residues long.

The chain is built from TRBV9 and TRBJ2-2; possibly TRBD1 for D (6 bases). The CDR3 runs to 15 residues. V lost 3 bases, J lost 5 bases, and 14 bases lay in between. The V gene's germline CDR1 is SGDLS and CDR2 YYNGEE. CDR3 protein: CASSEYVGATGELFF. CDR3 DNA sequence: TGTGCCAGCAGCGAGTACGTGGGGGCGACCGGGGAGCTGTTTTTT.

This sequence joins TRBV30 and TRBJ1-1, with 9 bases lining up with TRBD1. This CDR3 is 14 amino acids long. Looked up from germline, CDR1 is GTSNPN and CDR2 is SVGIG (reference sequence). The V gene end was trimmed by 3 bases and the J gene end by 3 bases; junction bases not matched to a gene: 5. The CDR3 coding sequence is TGTGCCTGGAGGATACAGGGGGCGCACACTGAAGCTTTCTTT. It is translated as CAWRIQGAHTEAFF.

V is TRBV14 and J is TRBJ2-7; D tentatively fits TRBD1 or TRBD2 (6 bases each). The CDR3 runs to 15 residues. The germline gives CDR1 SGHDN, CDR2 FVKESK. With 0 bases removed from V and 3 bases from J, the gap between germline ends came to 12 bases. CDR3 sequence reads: CASSQEHGGNYEQYF. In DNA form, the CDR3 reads TGTGCCAGCAGCCAAGAACACGGGGGCAACTACGAGCAGTACTTC.

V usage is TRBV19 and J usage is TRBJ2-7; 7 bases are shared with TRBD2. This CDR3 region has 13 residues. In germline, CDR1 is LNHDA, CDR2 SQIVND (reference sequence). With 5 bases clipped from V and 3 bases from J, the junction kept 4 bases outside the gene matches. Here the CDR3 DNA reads TGTGCCAGTAGTCTACGGGGGGACTACGAGCAGTACTTC. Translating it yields CASSLRGDYEQYF.

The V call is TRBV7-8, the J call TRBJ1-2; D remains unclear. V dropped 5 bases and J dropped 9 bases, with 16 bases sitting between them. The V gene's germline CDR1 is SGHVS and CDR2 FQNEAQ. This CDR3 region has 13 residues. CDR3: CASSVKSDWRYTF. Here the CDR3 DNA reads TGTGCCAGCAGCGTTAAGTCGGATTGGCGCTACACCTTC.

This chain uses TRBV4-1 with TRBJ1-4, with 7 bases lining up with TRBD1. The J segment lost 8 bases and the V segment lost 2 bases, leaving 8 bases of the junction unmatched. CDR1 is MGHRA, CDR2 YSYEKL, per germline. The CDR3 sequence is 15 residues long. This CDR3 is CASSQRQQGPEKLFF. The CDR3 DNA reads TGCGCCAGCAGCCAAAGACAACAGGGGCCCGAAAAACTGTTTTTT.